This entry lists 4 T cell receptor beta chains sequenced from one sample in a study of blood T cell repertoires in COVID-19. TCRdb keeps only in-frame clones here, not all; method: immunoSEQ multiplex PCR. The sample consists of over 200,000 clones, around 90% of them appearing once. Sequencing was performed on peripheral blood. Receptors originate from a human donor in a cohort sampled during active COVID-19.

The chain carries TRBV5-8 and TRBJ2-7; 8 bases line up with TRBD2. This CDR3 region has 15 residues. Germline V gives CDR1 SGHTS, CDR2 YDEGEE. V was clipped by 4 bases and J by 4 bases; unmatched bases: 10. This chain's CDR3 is CASSILGREAYEQYF. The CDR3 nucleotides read TGTGCCAGCAGCATACTAGGGCGGGAGGCTTACGAGCAGTACTTC.

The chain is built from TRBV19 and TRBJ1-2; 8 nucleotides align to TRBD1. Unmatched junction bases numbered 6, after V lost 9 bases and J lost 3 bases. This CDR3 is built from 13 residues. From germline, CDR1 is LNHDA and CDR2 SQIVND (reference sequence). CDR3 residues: CASVGQAYYGYTF. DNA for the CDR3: TGTGCCAGCGTGGGACAGGCTTACTATGGCTACACCTTC. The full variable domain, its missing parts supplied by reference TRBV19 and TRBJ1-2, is DGGITQSPKYLFRKEGQNVTLSCEQNLNHDAMYWYRQDPGQGLRLIYYSQIVNDFQKGDIAEGYSVSREKKESFPLTVTSAQKNPTAFYLCASVGQAYYGYTFGSGTRLTVV.

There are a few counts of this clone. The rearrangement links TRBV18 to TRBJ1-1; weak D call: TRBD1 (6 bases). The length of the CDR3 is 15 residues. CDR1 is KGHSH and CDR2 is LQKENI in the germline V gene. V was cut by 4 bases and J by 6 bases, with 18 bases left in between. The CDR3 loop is CASSLSVDSAAEAFF. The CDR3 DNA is TGTGCCAGCTCACTCTCCGTGGACAGTGCCGCTGAAGCTTTCTTT.

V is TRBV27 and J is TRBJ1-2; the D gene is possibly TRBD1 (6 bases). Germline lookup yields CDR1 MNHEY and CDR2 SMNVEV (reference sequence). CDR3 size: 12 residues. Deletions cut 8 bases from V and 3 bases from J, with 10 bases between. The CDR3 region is CASRRQDYGYTF. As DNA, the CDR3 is TGTGCCAGCCGCCGACAGGACTATGGCTACACCTTC.